A single T cell receptor beta chain is shown here with its context. The sample is drawn from a study of shared clonotypes between healthy human individuals. Study in general: CD4 naive and CD4 memory each took three plates per donor, while CD8 naive took two and CD8 memory one.

Positively selected for CCR7, the CD45RO-negative cells used as naive CD8 cells excluded terminally differentiated effector memory CD45RA+ cells. Per the authors' pipeline: Junction-only immunoSEQ sequences carried no quality scores, so filtering differed. Here immunoSEQ multiplex PCR was the method, and the copy in TCRdb shows in-frame clones only, minus some. The DNA was the basis for D and trimming; V, J and clone size are from that table. The repertoire holds about 2 million clones, with roughly 94% as singletons. Looked up from germline, CDR1 is SGHVS and CDR2 is FNYEAQ. The V and J ends lost 0 bases and 3 bases respectively, with 12 bases between them. The CDR3 loop spans 15 amino acids.

The source material was naive CD8+ T cells sorted from blood. The TCR was taken from a man aged 18 to 30 in good health. The chain carries TRBV7-6 and TRBJ2-7; D remains ambiguous. CDR3 loop: CASSLAAETYYEQYF. For the CDR3, the DNA is TGTGCCAGCAGCTTAGCGGCGGAGACATACTACGAGCAGTACTTC. Full variable domain (remainder filled in from reference TRBV7-6 and TRBJ2-7): GAGVSQSPRYKVTKRGQDVALRCDPISGHVSLYWYRQALGQGPEFLTYFNYEAQQDKSGLPNDRFSAERPEGSISTLTIQRTEQRDSAMYRCASSLAAETYYEQYFGPGTRLTVT.